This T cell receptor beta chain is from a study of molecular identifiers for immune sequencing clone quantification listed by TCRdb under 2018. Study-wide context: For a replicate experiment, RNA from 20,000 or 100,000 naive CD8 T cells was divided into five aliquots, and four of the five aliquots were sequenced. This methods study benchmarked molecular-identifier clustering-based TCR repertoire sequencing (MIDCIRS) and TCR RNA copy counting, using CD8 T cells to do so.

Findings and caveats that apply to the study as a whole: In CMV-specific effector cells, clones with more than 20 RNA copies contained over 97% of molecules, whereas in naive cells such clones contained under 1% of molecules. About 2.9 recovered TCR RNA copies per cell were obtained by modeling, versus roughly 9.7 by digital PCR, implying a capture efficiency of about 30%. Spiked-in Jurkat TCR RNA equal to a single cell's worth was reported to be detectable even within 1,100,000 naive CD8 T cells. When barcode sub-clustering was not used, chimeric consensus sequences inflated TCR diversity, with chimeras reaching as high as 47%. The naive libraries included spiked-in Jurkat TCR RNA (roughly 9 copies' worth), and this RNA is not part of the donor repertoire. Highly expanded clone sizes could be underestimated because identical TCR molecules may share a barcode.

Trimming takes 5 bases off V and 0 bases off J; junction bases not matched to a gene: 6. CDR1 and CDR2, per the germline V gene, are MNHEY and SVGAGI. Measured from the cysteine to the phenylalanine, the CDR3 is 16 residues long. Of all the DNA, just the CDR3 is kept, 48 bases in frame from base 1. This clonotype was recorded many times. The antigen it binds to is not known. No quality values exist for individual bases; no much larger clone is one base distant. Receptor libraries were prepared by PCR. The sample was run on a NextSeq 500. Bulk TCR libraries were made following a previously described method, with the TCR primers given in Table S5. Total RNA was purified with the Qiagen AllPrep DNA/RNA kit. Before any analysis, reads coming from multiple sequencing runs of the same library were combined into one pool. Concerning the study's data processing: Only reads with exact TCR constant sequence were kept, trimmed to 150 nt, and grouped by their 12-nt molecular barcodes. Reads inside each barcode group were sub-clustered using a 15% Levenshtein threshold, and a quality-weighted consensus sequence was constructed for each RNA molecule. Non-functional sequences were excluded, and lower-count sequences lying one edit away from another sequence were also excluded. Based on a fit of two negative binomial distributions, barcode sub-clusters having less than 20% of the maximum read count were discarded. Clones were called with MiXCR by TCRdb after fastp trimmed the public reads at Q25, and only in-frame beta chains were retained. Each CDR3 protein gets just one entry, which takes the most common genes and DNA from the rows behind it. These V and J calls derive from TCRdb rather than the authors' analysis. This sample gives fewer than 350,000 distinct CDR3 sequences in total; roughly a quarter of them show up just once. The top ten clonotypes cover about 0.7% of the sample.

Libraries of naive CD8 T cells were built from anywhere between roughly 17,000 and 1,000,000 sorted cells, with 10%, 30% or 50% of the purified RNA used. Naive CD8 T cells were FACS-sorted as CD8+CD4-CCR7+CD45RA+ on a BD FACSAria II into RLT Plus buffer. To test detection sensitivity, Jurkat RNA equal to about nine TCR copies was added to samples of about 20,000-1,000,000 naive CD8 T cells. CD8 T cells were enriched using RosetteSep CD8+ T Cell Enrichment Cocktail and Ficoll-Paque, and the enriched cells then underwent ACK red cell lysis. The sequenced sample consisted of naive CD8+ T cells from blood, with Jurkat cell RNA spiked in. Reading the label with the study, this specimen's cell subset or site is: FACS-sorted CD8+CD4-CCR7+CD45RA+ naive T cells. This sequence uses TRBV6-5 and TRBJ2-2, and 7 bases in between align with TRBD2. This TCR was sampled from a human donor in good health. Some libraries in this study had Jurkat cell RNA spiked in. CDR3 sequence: CASSDTSVTNTGELFF. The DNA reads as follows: TGTGCCAGCAGTGACACTAGCGTCACGAACACCGGGGAGCTGTTTTTT.